Listed below are T cell receptor beta chains from one sample, sequenced in a study of response to subunit inactivated influenza vaccine. MiXCR, run by TCRdb on the RT-PCR reads, gives a single entry per CDR3 protein. The repertoire includes 500,000 to 600,000 distinct CDR3 sequences, 16% of them detected once, and less than 4% sits in the top ten. The sample here was CD4+ T cells sorted from PBMCs, taken approximately 25 months after vaccination. These receptors were collected from a man between 50 and 75 years old who received an inactivated influenza vaccine. Each CDR3 is given with its conserved first and last residue. The D gene is left open where the match is weak. Where a row states a size, it is once, few, many or the class of an expanded clone; other rows omit it.

abundance	d_gene	v_gene	len	j_gene	CDR3nt	CDR3aa
few	TRBD2	TRBV2	18	TRBJ2-3	TGTGCCAGCAGTTATCTAGCGGGAGGAGGGGTACACACAGATACGCAGTATTTT	CASSYLAGGGVHTDTQYF
few	TRBD2	TRBV11-2	15	TRBJ2-3	TGTGCCAGCAGCCTGTCGGGGGGTCTTGGGGATACGCAGTATTTT	CASSLSGGLGDTQYF
.	.	TRBV5-5	13	TRBJ2-5	TGTGCCAGCAGCCCCCGAATCAGGGAGACCCAGTACTTC	CASSPRIRETQYF
few	TRBD1	TRBV29-1	12	TRBJ2-7	TGCAGCGCCCTGACAGGGTCCTGGGTCTTAGACTTC	CSALTGSWVLDF
few	.	TRBV6-1	13	TRBJ1-1	TGTGCCAGCAGTCCCCGCTGGAACACTGAAGCTTTCTTT	CASSPRWNTEAFF
many	.	TRBV7-2	13	TRBJ2-1	TGTGCCAGCAGCTTAGACAGGGAGAATGAGCAGTTCTTC	CASSLDRENEQFF
few	.	TRBV2	15	TRBJ2-1	TGTGCCAGCAGTTCCCGTCGGGGCGGATACAATGAGCAGTTCTTC	CASSSRRGGYNEQFF
.	.	TRBV9	15	TRBJ2-7	TGTGCCAGCAGCGTAGGCGGTTCCCACGATTACGAGCAGTACTTC	CASSVGGSHDYEQYF
many	TRBD1	TRBV5-1	14	TRBJ1-1	TGTGCCAGCAGGACCGGGACAGTGAACACTGAAGCTTTCTTT	CASRTGTVNTEAFF
many	TRBD1	TRBV20-1	13	TRBJ2-1	TGCAGTGCCGTACAGGGGGCTGACAATGAGCAGTTCTTC	CSAVQGADNEQFF
many	TRBD1	TRBV4-1	17	TRBJ2-7	TGCGCCAGCAGCCCCGGGACAGGGCCATTTATGCTTCGCGAGCAGTACTTC	CASSPGTGPFMLREQYF
few	TRBD2	TRBV5-1	15	TRBJ2-1	TGCGCCAGCAGCTACAACGCGGGGGACTACAATGAGCAGTTCTTC	CASSYNAGDYNEQFF
many	.	TRBV20-1	14	TRBJ1-1	TGCAGTGCTGGAGACAGCTACGTGAGCACTGAAGCTTTCTTT	CSAGDSYVSTEAFF
.	.	TRBV6-1	13	TRBJ2-3	TGTGCCAGCAGGGACGCGTACTCAGATACGCAGTATTTT	CASRDAYSDTQYF
many	.	TRBV4-3	19	TRBJ1-6	TGCGCCAGCAGCCAAGATTGGGTGGGTAGTAGGTCAAGAAATTCACCCCTCCACTTT	CASSQDWVGSRSRNSPLHF
.	TRBD2	TRBV7-8	15	TRBJ2-7	TGTGCCAGCAGCTTAGGATCCGCTAGCGGCTACGAGCAGTACTTC	CASSLGSASGYEQYF
few	TRBD1	TRBV7-2	15	TRBJ2-7	TGTGCCAGCAGCGACAGGGCTGGTACTCCCTACGAGCAGTACTTC	CASSDRAGTPYEQYF
few	TRBD2	TRBV7-2	15	TRBJ2-3	TGTGCCAGCAGCTTACCTAGCGGAGGGCAAGGTACGCAGTATTTT	CASSLPSGGQGTQYF
few	.	TRBV4-1	14	TRBJ1-1	TGCGCCAGCAGCCAACAGGGTAGCAGAACTGAAGCTTTCTTT	CASSQQGSRTEAFF
.	.	TRBV20-1	14	TRBJ2-5	TGCAGTGGTCGGGTAGTGGGAGGATCAGGGACCCAGTACTTC	CSGRVVGGSGTQYF
few	TRBD1	TRBV11-2	16	TRBJ2-7	TGTGCCAGCAGCCAAAACGTCAGGACAGGGCTGGGGGAGCAGTACTTC	CASSQNVRTGLGEQYF